These 8 T cell receptor beta chains were sequenced from one sample in a study of blood T cell repertoires in COVID-19. Using immunoSEQ multiplex PCR, the repertoire was profiled, and TCRdb retains in-frame clones only, with some absent. The table has roughly 120,000 clones, 60% to 85% seen once. The specimen was peripheral blood. The receptors here all came from a man between 65 and 80 years old with acute or convalescent COVID-19.

The V and J genes are TRBV5-4 and TRBJ1-5; 10 positions agree with TRBD1. J lost 4 bases, V lost 4 bases, and 5 bases had no gene match. This CDR3 is 15 amino acids long. Germline-derived CDR1 and CDR2 are SGHNT and YYREEE (reference sequence). The CDR3 is CASSPGTGVNQPQHF. The DNA of the CDR3 is TGTGCCAGCAGCCCTGGGACAGGGGTGAATCAGCCCCAGCATTTT.

This clone was seen only a few times. The CDR3 nucleotides read TGTGCCAGCAGCGTCATCCGGTACGAGCAGTACTTC. The encoded protein is CASSVIRYEQYF. V is TRBV7-9 and J is TRBJ2-7; no clear D. Germline CDR1 and CDR2: SEHNR and FQNEAQ (reference sequence). The CDR3 contains 12 residues. V was pared by 5 bases and J by 4 bases, with 9 bases between.

The chain links TRBV6-6 to TRBJ2-1; D is undetermined. Trimming cost V 6 bases and J 2 bases, with 14 bases left between them. This CDR3 region has 15 residues. Germline loops: CDR1 MNHNY, CDR2 SVGAGI (reference sequence). The CDR3 loop reads CASRNGGLAYNEQFF. CDR3 DNA: TGTGCCAGCAGAAATGGCGGATTAGCCTACAATGAGCAGTTCTTC.

The sample holds a few counts of this clone. V and J are TRBV28 and TRBJ1-2; 8 bases match TRBD1. After removal of 6 bases from V and 0 bases from J, the junction contained 6 bases not matched to a gene. The germline V gene encodes CDR1 MDHEN and CDR2 SYDVKM. The CDR3 consists of 15 residues. The CDR3 sequence: CASRRTGLTNYGYTF. The CDR3, as DNA: TGTGCCAGCAGGAGGACAGGGCTGACTAACTATGGCTACACCTTC.

The V call is TRBV4-3, the J call TRBJ2-1; 9 bases are shared with TRBD2. V dropped 0 bases and J dropped 4; count of bases not matched to a gene: 13. The CDR3 is 19 residues long. Germline assignment: CDR1 LGHNA and CDR2 YSLEER. CDR3 residues: CASSQDLRGVAGAYNEQFF. The CDR3 DNA reads TGCGCCAGCAGCCAAGATTTGAGGGGGGTAGCGGGGGCTTACAATGAGCAGTTCTTC.

This chain uses TRBV28 with TRBJ1-2, with D possibly being TRBD1 (5 bases). The CDR3 has 15 residues. Germline assignment: CDR1 MDHEN and CDR2 SYDVKM. V dropped 4 bases and J dropped 0 bases, with 12 bases sitting between them. The CDR3 sequence: CASSSGFSANYGYTF. Written as DNA, the CDR3 is TGTGCCAGCAGTTCAGGGTTTTCGGCTAACTATGGCTACACCTTC.

The rearrangement links TRBV7-3 to TRBJ1-1, with D possibly being TRBD1 (6 bases). Trimming cost V 5 bases and J 5 bases, with 12 bases left between them. CDR3 length: 13 amino acids. Germline values: CDR1 SGHTA, CDR2 FQGTGA. The CDR3 DNA reads TGTGCCAGCAGCGCACAGGGCAGGACTGAAGCTTTCTTT. It translates to CASSAQGRTEAFF.

This chain connects TRBV4-3 to TRBJ1-2; D remains unclear. Germline V CDR1 and CDR2: LGHNA, YSLEER. The V end lost 4 bases, the J end lost 4 bases, and 10 bases lay between the germline ends. The length of the CDR3 is 13 residues. As DNA, the CDR3 is TGCGCCAGCAGCCCTGGAGTACTCTATGGCTACACCTTC. Residues: CASSPGVLYGYTF.